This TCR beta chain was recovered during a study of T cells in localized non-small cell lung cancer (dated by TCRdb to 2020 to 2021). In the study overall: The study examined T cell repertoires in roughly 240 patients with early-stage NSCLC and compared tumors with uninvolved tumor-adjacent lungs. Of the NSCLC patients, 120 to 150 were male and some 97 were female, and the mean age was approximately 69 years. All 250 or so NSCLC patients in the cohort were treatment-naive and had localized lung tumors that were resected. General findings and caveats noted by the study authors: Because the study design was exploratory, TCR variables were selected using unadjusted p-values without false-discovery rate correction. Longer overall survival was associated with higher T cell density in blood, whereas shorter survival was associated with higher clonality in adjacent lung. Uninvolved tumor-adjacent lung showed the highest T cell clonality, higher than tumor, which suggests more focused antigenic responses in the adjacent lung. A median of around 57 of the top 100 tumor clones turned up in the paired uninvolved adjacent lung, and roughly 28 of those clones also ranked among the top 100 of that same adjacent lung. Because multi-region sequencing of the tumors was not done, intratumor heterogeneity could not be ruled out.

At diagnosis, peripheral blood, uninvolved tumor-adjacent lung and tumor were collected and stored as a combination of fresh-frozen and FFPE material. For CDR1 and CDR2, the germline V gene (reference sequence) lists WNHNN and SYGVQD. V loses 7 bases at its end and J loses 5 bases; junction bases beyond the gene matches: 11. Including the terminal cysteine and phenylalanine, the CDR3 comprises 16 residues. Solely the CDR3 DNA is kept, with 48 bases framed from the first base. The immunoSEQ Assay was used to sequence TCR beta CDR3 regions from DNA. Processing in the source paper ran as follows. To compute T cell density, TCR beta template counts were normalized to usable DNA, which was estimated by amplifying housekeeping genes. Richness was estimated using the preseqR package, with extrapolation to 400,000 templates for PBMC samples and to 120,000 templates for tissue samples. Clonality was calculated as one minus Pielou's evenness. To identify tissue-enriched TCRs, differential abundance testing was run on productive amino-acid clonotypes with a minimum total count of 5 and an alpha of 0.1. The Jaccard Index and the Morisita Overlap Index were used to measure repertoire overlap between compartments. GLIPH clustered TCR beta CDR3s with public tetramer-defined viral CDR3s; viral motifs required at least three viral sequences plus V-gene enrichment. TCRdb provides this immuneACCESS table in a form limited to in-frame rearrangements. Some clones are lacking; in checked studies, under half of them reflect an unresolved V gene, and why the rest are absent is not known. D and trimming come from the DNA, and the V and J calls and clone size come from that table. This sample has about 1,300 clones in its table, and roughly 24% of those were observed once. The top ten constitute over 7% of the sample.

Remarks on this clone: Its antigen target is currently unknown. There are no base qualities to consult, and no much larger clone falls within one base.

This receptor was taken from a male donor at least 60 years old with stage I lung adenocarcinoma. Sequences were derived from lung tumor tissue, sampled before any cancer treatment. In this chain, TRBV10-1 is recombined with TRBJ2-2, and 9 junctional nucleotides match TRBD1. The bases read TGCGCCAGCACGGCGGGACAGGGTTCTGGGACCGGGGAGCTGTTTTTT. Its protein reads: CASTAGQGSGTGELFF.